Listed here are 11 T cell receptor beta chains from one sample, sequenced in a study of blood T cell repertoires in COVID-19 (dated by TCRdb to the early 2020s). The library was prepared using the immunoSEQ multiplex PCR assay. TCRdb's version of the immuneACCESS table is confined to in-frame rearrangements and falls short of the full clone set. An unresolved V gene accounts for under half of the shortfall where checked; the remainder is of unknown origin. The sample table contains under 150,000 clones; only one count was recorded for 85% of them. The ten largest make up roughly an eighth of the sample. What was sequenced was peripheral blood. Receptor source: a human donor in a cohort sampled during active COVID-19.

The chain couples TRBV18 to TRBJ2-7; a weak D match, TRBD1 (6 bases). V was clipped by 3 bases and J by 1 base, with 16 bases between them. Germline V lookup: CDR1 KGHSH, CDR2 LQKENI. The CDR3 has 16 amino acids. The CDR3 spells CASSPPQGSHSYEQYF. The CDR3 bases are TGTGCCAGCTCACCTCCACAGGGTTCTCATTCCTACGAGCAGTACTTC.

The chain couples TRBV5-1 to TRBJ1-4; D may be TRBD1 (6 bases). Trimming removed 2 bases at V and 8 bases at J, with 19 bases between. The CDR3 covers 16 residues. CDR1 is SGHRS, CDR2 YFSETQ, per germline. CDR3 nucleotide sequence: TGCGCCAGCAGCTTTGCATCACAGGGATTTCGCGAAAAACTGTTTTTT. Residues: CASSFASQGFREKLFF. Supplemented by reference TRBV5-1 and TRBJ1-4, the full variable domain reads KAGVTQTPRYLIKTRGQQVTLSCSPISGHRSVSWYQQTPGQGLQFLFEYFSETQRNKGNFPGRFSGRQFSNSRSEMNVSTLELGDSALYLCASSFASQGFREKLFFGSGTQLSVL.

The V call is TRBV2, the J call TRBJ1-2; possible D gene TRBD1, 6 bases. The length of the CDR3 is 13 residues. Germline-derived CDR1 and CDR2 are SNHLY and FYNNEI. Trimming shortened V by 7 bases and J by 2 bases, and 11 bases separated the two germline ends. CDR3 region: CASNRDGNYGYTF. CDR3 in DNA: TGTGCCAGCAACAGGGACGGCAACTATGGCTACACCTTC.

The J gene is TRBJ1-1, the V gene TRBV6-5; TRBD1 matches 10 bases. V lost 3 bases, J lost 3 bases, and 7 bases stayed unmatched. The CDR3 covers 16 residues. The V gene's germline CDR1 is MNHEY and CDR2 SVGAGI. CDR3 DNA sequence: TGTGCCAGCAGTTATGGCGGACAGGGGGTTTACACTGAAGCTTTCTTT. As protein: CASSYGGQGVYTEAFF.

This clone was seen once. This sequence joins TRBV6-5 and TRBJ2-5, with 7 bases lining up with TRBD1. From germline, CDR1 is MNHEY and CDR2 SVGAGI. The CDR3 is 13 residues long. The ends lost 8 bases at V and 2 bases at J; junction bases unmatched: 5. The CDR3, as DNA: TGTGCCAGCCAGAGGGGGCCACAAGAGACCCAGTACTTC. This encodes CASQRGPQETQYF.

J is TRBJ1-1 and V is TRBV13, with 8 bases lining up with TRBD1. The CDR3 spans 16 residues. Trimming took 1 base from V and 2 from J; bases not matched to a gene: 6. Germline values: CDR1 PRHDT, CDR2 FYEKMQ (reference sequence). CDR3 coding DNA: TGTGCCAGCAGCTTAGTCTTCGGACAGGGAAACACTGAAGCTTTCTTT. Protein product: CASSLVFGQGNTEAFF.

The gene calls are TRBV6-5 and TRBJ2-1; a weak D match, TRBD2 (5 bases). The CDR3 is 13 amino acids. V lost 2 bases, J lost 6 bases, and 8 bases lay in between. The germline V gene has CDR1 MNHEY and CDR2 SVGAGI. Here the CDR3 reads CASSYIGSNEQFF. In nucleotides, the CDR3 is TGTGCCAGCAGTTACATTGGGAGCAATGAGCAGTTCTTC.

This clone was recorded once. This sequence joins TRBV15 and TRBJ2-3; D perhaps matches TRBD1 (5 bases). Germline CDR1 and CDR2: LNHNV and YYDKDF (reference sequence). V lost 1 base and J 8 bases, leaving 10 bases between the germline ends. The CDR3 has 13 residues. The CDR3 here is CATSRAQGRTQYF. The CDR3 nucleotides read TGTGCCACCAGCAGAGCTCAGGGTCGTACGCAGTATTTT. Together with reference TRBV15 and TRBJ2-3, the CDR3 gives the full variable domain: DAMVIQNPRYQVTQFGKPVTLSCSQTLNHNVMYWYQQKSSQAPKLLFHYYDKDFNNEADTPDNFQSRRPNTSFCFLDIRSPGLGDTAMYLCATSRAQGRTQYFGPGTRLTVL.

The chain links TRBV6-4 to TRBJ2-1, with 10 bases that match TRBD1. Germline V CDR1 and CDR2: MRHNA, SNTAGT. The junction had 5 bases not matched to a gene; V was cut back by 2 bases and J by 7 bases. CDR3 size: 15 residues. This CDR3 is CASSDIDRGRNEQFF. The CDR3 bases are TGTGCCAGCAGTGACATCGACAGGGGGCGTAATGAGCAGTTCTTC.

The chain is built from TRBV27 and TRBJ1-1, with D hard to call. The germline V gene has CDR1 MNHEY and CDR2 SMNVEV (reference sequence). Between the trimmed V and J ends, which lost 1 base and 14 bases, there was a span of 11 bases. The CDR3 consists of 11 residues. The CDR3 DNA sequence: TGTGCCAGCAGTTTATACGGGTCCTCGTTCTTT. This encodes CASSLYGSSFF.

CDR3 sequence: CASSYSTQGARVGYTF. CDR3 bases: TGTGCCAGCAGTTACTCGACACAGGGGGCGAGGGTGGGCTACACCTTC. The chain has TRBV6-5 and TRBJ1-2, with TRBD1 matching 9 bases. The CDR3 contains 16 residues. The junction had 10 bases not matched to a gene; V was cut back by 0 bases and J by 8 bases. The germline gives CDR1 MNHEY, CDR2 SVGAGI.